Listed below are T cell receptor beta chains from one sample, sequenced in a study of vaccination and CD4 T cells after COVID-19. These receptors have no known antigen. From the PCR reads, TCRdb called clonotypes with MiXCR, one entry per CDR3 protein. The sample has 6,000 to 8,500 distinct CDR3 sequences; around 35% are singletons. Sample: CD4+ T cells from blood, cultured in vitro. Source of these receptors: a human donor in good health. The CDR3 runs from the conserved cysteine through the conserved F or W. D genes are given only for firm matches. Clone size is given for some rows only: seen once, a few or many times, or a class if the clone is expanded.

J gene,clone size,D gene,V gene,CDR3 DNA,CDR3 protein
TRBJ1-1,few,TRBD1,TRBV28,TGTGCCAGCAGTCCCCGGACAGGGGCAAACACTGAAGCTTTCTTT,CASSPRTGANTEAFF
TRBJ2-7,.,TRBD2,TRBV20-1,TGCAGTGCCAAACTAGCGGGAGTATCCGAGCAGTACTTC,CSAKLAGVSEQYF
TRBJ1-1,.,.,TRBV28,TGTGCCAGCAGTTTTTGGGTTGGCACTGAAGCTTTCTTT,CASSFWVGTEAFF
TRBJ2-7,.,.,TRBV7-9,TGTGCCAGCGGCCTACCTTCGGTCAGGGAACCGATCGAGCAGTACTTC,CASGLPSVREPIEQYF
TRBJ2-7,.,.,TRBV20-1,TGCAGTGCTAGAGATCCGGTCTCTGCGCGCGAGCAGTACTTC,CSARDPVSAREQYF
TRBJ1-2,large,.,TRBV20-1,TGCAGTGCTAGAGTCCCCGGGCAGGGCCTCTATGGCTACACCTTC,CSARVPGQGLYGYTF
TRBJ2-1,.,TRBD1,TRBV5-4,TGTGCCAGCAGCTCCACGACAGGGGGCAATGAGCAGTTCTTC,CASSSTTGGNEQFF
TRBJ2-1,.,.,TRBV11-3,TGTGCCAGCAGCTTAGGGGGGGCCGATGAGCAGTTCTTC,CASSLGGADEQFF
TRBJ2-1,few,.,TRBV7-2,TGTGCCAGCAGCCCGGACCCTTTCAATGAGCAGTTCTTC,CASSPDPFNEQFF
TRBJ1-2,few,.,TRBV7-3,TGTGCCAGCAGCTTAAGAGCTACAGGGCTTGATGGCTACACCTTC,CASSLRATGLDGYTF
TRBJ2-5,.,TRBD1,TRBV7-9,TGTGCCAGCGGAGACAGGGGACGACGAGAGACCCAGTACTTC,CASGDRGRRETQYF
TRBJ2-7,few,.,TRBV6-5,TGTGCCAGCAGTTACCAGGGTAACGAGCAGTACTTC,CASSYQGNEQYF
TRBJ2-5,few,.,TRBV5-1,TGCGCCAGCAGCTTGGTTGGGGGAGCGGTACAAGAGACCCAGTACTTC,CASSLVGGAVQETQYF
TRBJ2-5,.,TRBD2,TRBV10-3,TGTGCCGCCAACCGAGGACTAGCGGGAGACGAGACCCAGTACTTC,CAANRGLAGDETQYF
TRBJ1-2,.,TRBD1,TRBV28,TGTGCCAGCAGTTTTTACAGGGGACTTCTCACCTTC,CASSFYRGLLTF
TRBJ1-6,.,TRBD1,TRBV5-5,TGTGCCAGCAGCCGGACAGGAACCAATTCACCCCTCCACTTT,CASSRTGTNSPLHF
TRBJ2-3,.,.,TRBV6-1,TGTGCCAGCAGACCGCTTGACGGCACAGATACGCAGTATTTT,CASRPLDGTDTQYF
TRBJ2-5,.,.,TRBV7-2,TGTGCCAGCAGCTTAAGTCTCGGAGAGACCCAGTACTTC,CASSLSLGETQYF
TRBJ2-3,.,TRBD1,TRBV28,TGTGCCAGCAGCACCGGGACAGGGAACACAGATACGCAGTATTTT,CASSTGTGNTDTQYF
TRBJ1-2,hyperexpanded,.,TRBV20-1,TGCAGTGCTAGAGATCCGCCCGGCTACACCTTC,CSARDPPGYTF
TRBJ1-2,.,.,TRBV2,TGTGCCAGCAGGGAGGGAGGCTATGGCTACACCTTC,CASREGGYGYTF
TRBJ2-1,.,.,TRBV9,TGTGCCAGCAGCGTAGGAGCTCGCCCCTTGGATGAGCAGTTCTTC,CASSVGARPLDEQFF
TRBJ1-1,few,.,TRBV28,TGTGCCAGCAGGAGACGTGTCACTGAAGCTTTCTTT,CASRRRVTEAFF
TRBJ2-7,.,.,TRBV20-1,TGCAGTGCTAGAGATCCTCAGGGTCTGGCCTACGAGCAGTACTTC,CSARDPQGLAYEQYF
TRBJ1-2,.,.,TRBV27,TGTGCCAGCAGTTTACGATTGGGGAGCTATGGCTACACCTTC,CASSLRLGSYGYTF
TRBJ1-6,few,.,TRBV25-1,TGTGCCACCAAAGGCCCTCATAATTCACCCCTCCACTTT,CATKGPHNSPLHF
TRBJ1-1,.,.,TRBV2,TGTGCCAGCAGTGAGCTTAGGACGGCTGAAGCTTTCTTT,CASSELRTAEAFF
TRBJ1-5,medium-sized,.,TRBV20-1,TGCAGTGGTTTCAGGGGCAATCAGCCCCAGCATTTT,CSGFRGNQPQHF
TRBJ2-7,few,TRBD2,TRBV6-2/TRBV6-3,TGTGCCAGCACATCCGATAGCGGGAGAGGGTACGAGCAGTACTTC,CASTSDSGRGYEQYF
TRBJ1-6,.,.,TRBV6-1,TGTGCCAGCAGCCTCTCGACAGATAATTCACCCCTCCACTTT,CASSLSTDNSPLHF
TRBJ2-1,.,.,TRBV27,TGTGCCAGCAGTTTCTCAACAGGGAATGAGCAGTTCTTC,CASSFSTGNEQFF
TRBJ1-5,.,.,TRBV7-2,TGTGCCAGCAGCCTCGGCGGGGGAATATATCAGGCCCAGCATTTT,CASSLGGGIYQAQHF
TRBJ2-1,.,TRBD2,TRBV20-1,TGCAGTGCTAGTACTACTAGCGGAGGCCGGAATGAGCAGTTCTTC,CSASTTSGGRNEQFF
TRBJ2-5,.,.,TRBV19,TGTGCCAGTAGACAGTCGGGAGAGACCCAGTACTTC,CASRQSGETQYF
TRBJ2-5,few,TRBD2,TRBV20-1,TGCAGTGCTTCTGGGACTAGCGGATTGCAAGAGACCCAGTACTTC,CSASGTSGLQETQYF
TRBJ1-2,medium-sized,TRBD1,TRBV20-1,TGCAGTGCTCAAGACAGGGGCGTAGGCTATGGCTACACCTTC,CSAQDRGVGYGYTF
TRBJ1-2,.,TRBD1,TRBV29-1,TGCAGCGTGGGTAACAGGGGGCCGTATGGCTACACCTTC,CSVGNRGPYGYTF
TRBJ1-2,medium-sized,TRBD1,TRBV7-2,TGTGCCAGCAGCTTGCAGGGGGCGGACTATGGCTACACCTTC,CASSLQGADYGYTF
TRBJ2-5,few,TRBD1,TRBV7-2,TGTGCCAGCAGCTTTGACAGGGGAAAAGAGACCCAGTACTTC,CASSFDRGKETQYF
TRBJ1-1,few,.,TRBV6-1,TGTGCCAGCTCGGAAGGGGCCGCCACTGAAGCTTTCTTT,CASSEGAATEAFF
TRBJ2-3,.,.,TRBV5-4,TGTGCCAGCACTTTGGGGGATACGCAGTATTTT,CASTLGDTQYF
TRBJ2-5,few,.,TRBV6-2/TRBV6-3,TGTGCCAGCAGATCCCTCTGGGGGGGCCCGGGGGAGACCCAGTACTTC,CASRSLWGGPGETQYF
TRBJ1-5,.,.,TRBV11-2,TGTGCCAGCAGCTCGGGGTCCTATCAGCCCCAGCATTTT,CASSSGSYQPQHF
TRBJ1-2,.,TRBD1,TRBV12-3/TRBV12-4,TGTGCCAGCAGTCCACCGACAGGGAAGGGCTACACCTTC,CASSPPTGKGYTF
TRBJ2-5,.,.,TRBV27,TGTGCCAGCAGTCCTTCTAGTTTCCAGACCCAGTACTTC,CASSPSSFQTQYF
TRBJ1-6,medium-sized,.,TRBV7-8,TGTGCCAGCAGCTTATCAGGGAGTGGCTCACCCCTCCACTTT,CASSLSGSGSPLHF
TRBJ1-2,.,.,TRBV29-1,TGCAGCGTTGGGGGGCTGGCAGGCTACACCTTC,CSVGGLAGYTF
TRBJ2-5,.,TRBD1,TRBV24-1,TGTGCCACCAGTGAGGGACAGGGGGCGCTTGTAGAGACCCAGTACTTC,CATSEGQGALVETQYF
TRBJ1-1,medium-sized,.,TRBV24-1,TGTGCCACCAGTGCTCTAGGGAACACTGAAGCTTTCTTT,CATSALGNTEAFF
TRBJ1-5,few,.,TRBV27,TGTGCCAGCAGTCCCCAGACAGGTAACCCAAATCAGCCCCAGCATTTT,CASSPQTGNPNQPQHF
TRBJ2-5,medium-sized,.,TRBV6-2/TRBV6-3,TGTGCCAGCAGTTACTCCGCGGGTACGGAGACCCAGTACTTC,CASSYSAGTETQYF
TRBJ1-1,hyperexpanded,.,TRBV20-1,TGCAGTGCTAGGGCAGGGTCCGGCACTGAAGCTTTCTTT,CSARAGSGTEAFF